Shown below are 18 T cell receptor beta chains from a single sample sequenced in a study of shared clonotypes between healthy human individuals. The data were produced by immunoSEQ multiplex PCR, yet TCRdb's version contains in-frame clones alone and is incomplete. The sample has millions of clones, 85% to 95% seen once. The sample taken for sequencing was naive CD4+ T cells sorted from blood. This sample's subset: CD45RA+ positively selected. Every receptor here comes from a man between 18 and 35 years old in good health.

The V and J genes are TRBV5-1 and TRBJ2-3; D assignment may be TRBD1 or TRBD2 (5 bases each). The CDR3 sequence is 14 residues long. V lost 0 bases, J lost 4 bases, and 9 bases lay in between. Germline CDR1 SGHRS, CDR2 YFSETQ. The CDR3 DNA reads as TGCGCCAGCAGCTTGGCCGGGGCATCAGATACGCAGTATTTT. This gives the protein CASSLAGASDTQYF.

The V call is TRBV6-5, the J call TRBJ1-3; D uncertain. V lost 5 bases, J lost 0 bases, and 8 bases lay in between. The length of the CDR3 is 14 residues. CDR1 and CDR2 (germline): MNHEY, SVGAGI. The CDR3 DNA sequence: TGTGCCAGCAGTCGGGAAGACTCTGGAAACACCATATATTTT. It yields the protein CASSREDSGNTIYF.

The genes are TRBV5-1 and TRBJ2-3, with 7 bases aligning to TRBD1. CDR3 size: 14 residues. Germline V CDR1 and CDR2: SGHRS, YFSETQ. V lost 1 base and J lost 4; bases outside the gene matches: 3. CDR3 region: CASSLRQGADTQYF. The CDR3 region has the DNA TGCGCCAGCAGCTTGAGGCAGGGGGCAGATACGCAGTATTTT.

The V gene is TRBV13, the J gene TRBJ2-7, with TRBD2 identical over 11 bases. Trimming took 5 bases from V and 2 from J; bases not matched to a gene: 8. In germline, CDR1 is PRHDT, CDR2 FYEKMQ (reference sequence). CDR3 length: 16 amino acids. CDR3 region: CASSPHSGRAPYEQYF. The CDR3 nucleotides read TGTGCCAGCAGCCCCCATAGCGGGAGGGCCCCCTACGAGCAGTACTTC.

This clone was seen more than once but under ten times. The chain employs TRBV9 and TRBJ2-5, with TRBD1 identical over 8 bases. CDR1 is SGDLS and CDR2 is YYNGEE in the germline V gene. The CDR3 consists of 16 residues. V was pared by 4 bases and J by 5 bases, with 13 bases of the junction left unmatched. CDR3 amino acids: CASSSRWQGAWETQYF. The CDR3, as DNA: TGTGCCAGCAGCAGCAGGTGGCAGGGGGCTTGGGAGACCCAGTACTTC.

This clone appeared once. This rearrangement joins TRBV7-9 to TRBJ2-5; D not certain. The CDR3 covers 13 residues. V was clipped by 2 bases and J by 3 bases, with 7 bases between them. Germline loops: CDR1 SEHNR, CDR2 FQNEAQ (reference sequence). CDR3 nucleotide sequence: TGTGCCAGCAGCTTACGGAGAGAAGAGACCCAGTACTTC. Its translation is CASSLRREETQYF.

V usage is TRBV6-5 and J usage is TRBJ1-1, with D possibly being TRBD1 (5 bases). Per germline, CDR1 MNHEY and CDR2 SVGAGI. The CDR3 spans 11 residues. The V and J ends lost 2 bases and 10 bases respectively, with 8 bases between them. In DNA form, the CDR3 reads TGTGCCAGCAGTTACGGGACGTCAGCTTTCTTT. It codes for CASSYGTSAFF.

The chain is built from TRBV4-3 and TRBJ1-6, with a possible D match to TRBD1 (5 bases). Trimming cost V 0 bases and J 6 bases, with 12 bases left between them. The CDR3 runs 16 residues. Germline V gene lookup returns CDR1 LGHNA and CDR2 YSLEER. CDR3 in amino acids: CASSQDGGIGNSPLHF. CDR3 nucleotides: TGCGCCAGCAGCCAAGACGGGGGTATCGGTAATTCACCCCTCCACTTT.

The chain is built from TRBV4-3 and TRBJ1-2; TRBD1 is a possible D gene (5 bases). CDR3 size: 14 residues. The germline CDR1 and CDR2 sequences are LGHNA and YSLEER. Deletions cut 0 bases from V and 5 bases from J, with 10 bases between. The CDR3 coding sequence is TGCGCCAGCAGCCAAGAAATAGGGGAATATGGCTACACCTTC. Amino acid sequence: CASSQEIGEYGYTF.

The genes are TRBV10-3 and TRBJ2-2; D remains unclear. The CDR3 spans 14 residues. V was clipped by 4 bases and J by 1 base, with 7 bases between them. Germline lookup yields CDR1 ENHRY and CDR2 SYGVKD. CDR3 in amino acids: CAISARLNTGELFF. The CDR3 nucleotides read TGTGCCATCAGTGCAAGGCTGAACACCGGGGAGCTGTTTTTT.

The chain recombines TRBV7-2 with TRBJ1-1, with D hard to call. The CDR3 is made up of 12 amino acids. Germline V CDR1 and CDR2: SGHTA, FQGNSA. Deletions cut 5 bases from V and 3 bases from J, with 7 bases between. The CDR3 sequence: CASSHPHTEAFF. The CDR3 DNA is TGTGCCAGCAGCCATCCTCACACTGAAGCTTTCTTT.

This clone has just one count. V usage is TRBV19 and J usage is TRBJ1-6, with TRBD1 matching over 7 bases. Germline V CDR1 and CDR2: LNHDA, SQIVND (reference sequence). Trimming cost V 4 bases and J 7 bases; bases outside gene matches: 7. The CDR3 length is 15 residues. This CDR3 is CASSNPGTANSPLHF. As DNA, the CDR3 is TGTGCCAGTAGTAACCCCGGGACAGCAAATTCACCCCTCCACTTT.

The CDR3 nucleotides are TGTGCCAGCAGCAGACAGGGAAGTAGTACAGATACGCAGTATTTT. It codes for CASSRQGSSTDTQYF. J is TRBJ2-3 and V is TRBV7-6; TRBD1 agrees at 7 bases. Germline CDR1 reads SGHVS; CDR2 reads FNYEAQ. V trimming: 5 bases; J trimming: 3 bases; junction bases outside the gene matches: 8. CDR3 length equals 15 residues.

V is TRBV30 and J is TRBJ2-2, with 7 positions matching TRBD2. Germline V gives CDR1 GTSNPN, CDR2 SVGIG (reference sequence). V trimming: 4 bases; J trimming: 0 bases; junction bases outside the gene matches: 17. This CDR3 spans 19 amino acids. This CDR3 reads CAWTALADPDNPNTGELFF. The CDR3 DNA reads as TGTGCCTGGACCGCCCTAGCGGACCCAGATAACCCGAACACCGGGGAGCTGTTTTTT.

The genes are TRBV19 and TRBJ1-1; D unresolved. The CDR3 has 13 amino acids. The germline gives CDR1 LNHDA, CDR2 SQIVND (reference sequence). V shed 9 bases and J shed 1 base, with 12 bases lying between them. In DNA, the CDR3 is TGTGCCAGCAGTCCGGTTCCGAACACTGAAGCTTTCTTT. Amino acid sequence: CASSPVPNTEAFF.

As concerns this clone: Given a much more abundant clone one base away, this may be a read error. This specimen includes other DNA sequences encoding the same CDR3. This chain links TRBV7-8 with TRBJ2-7; D call uncertain. V was trimmed by 0 bases and J by 6 bases, leaving 3 bases between them. Germline CDR1 SGHVS, CDR2 FQNEAQ. The length of the CDR3 is 11 residues. The CDR3 is CASSLAGEQYF. In DNA form, the CDR3 reads TGTGCCAGCAGCTTAGCGGGCGAGCAGTACTTC.

The V gene is TRBV19, the J gene TRBJ2-1; 13 nucleotides line up with TRBD2. The junction had 0 bases not matched to a gene; V was cut back by 3 bases and J by 4 bases. Per germline, CDR1 LNHDA and CDR2 SQIVND (reference sequence). There are 15 residues in the CDR3. The CDR3 sequence: CASSMGLAGYNEQFF. The DNA of the CDR3 is TGTGCCAGTAGTATGGGACTAGCGGGATACAATGAGCAGTTCTTC.

The chain combines TRBV4-3 with TRBJ2-2; tentative D call: TRBD2 (6 bases). The CDR3 has 15 residues. Trimming stripped 1 base from V and 4 bases from J, with 10 bases between. Germline loops: CDR1 LGHNA, CDR2 YSLEER. Here the CDR3 DNA reads TGCGCCAGCAGCCAAGGGTCCGGGAGCACCGGGGAGCTGTTTTTT. Amino acid sequence: CASSQGSGSTGELFF.